The text below deals with one TCR beta chain. These data originate in a study of PD-L1 blockade in urothelial cancer. About the study: Men with urothelial cancer arising in the bladder made up about 90% of the roughly 29 patients. T cell content in blood samples showed a median of around 150,000. Enrolled patients had been treated previously with 0 to 3 chemotherapy regimens.

The sample's time point: pretreatment peripheral blood. Assay used: immunoSEQ multiplex PCR; TCRdb lists only in-frame clones, some missing. The table has 60,000 to 75,000 clones, roughly 84% seen once. Source: PBMCs, taken around atezolizumab (anti-PD-L1) treatment. This clonotype originated in a woman between 70 and 85 years old with urothelial cancer.

The CDR3 reads CASSPYSSRITDTQYF. In nucleotides, the CDR3 is TGTGCCAGCTCACCTTACTCTAGCAGGATCACAGATACGCAGTATTTT. The J gene is TRBJ2-3, the V gene TRBV18, with D possibly being TRBD2 (5 bases). The CDR3 length is 16 residues. CDR1 is KGHSH and CDR2 is LQKENI in the germline V gene. The V and J ends lost 3 bases and 2 bases respectively, with 15 bases between them.